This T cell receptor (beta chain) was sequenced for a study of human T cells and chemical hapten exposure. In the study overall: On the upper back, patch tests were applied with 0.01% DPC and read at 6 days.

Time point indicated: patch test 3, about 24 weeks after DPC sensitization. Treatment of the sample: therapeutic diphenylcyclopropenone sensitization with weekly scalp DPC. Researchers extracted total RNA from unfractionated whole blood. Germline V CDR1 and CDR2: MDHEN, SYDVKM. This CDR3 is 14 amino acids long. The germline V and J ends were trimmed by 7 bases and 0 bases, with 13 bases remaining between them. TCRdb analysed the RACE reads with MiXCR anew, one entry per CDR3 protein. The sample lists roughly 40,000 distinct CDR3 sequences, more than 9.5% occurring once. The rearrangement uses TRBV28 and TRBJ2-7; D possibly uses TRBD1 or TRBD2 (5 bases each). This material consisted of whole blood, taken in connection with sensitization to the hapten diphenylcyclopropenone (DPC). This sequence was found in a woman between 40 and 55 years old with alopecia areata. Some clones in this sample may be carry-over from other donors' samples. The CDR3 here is CASTALGTSYEQYF. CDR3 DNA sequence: TGTGCCAGCACCGCGCTGGGGACCTCCTACGAGCAGTACTTC.